This T cell receptor beta chain was profiled in a study of T cell clones after liver transplantation (dated by TCRdb to the late 2010s). In terms of the full investigation: The samples were obtained from ITN030ST, a randomized trial that attempted immunosuppression withdrawal within 2 years after liver transplantation. Donor-reactive T cell clones were identified using TCRbeta sequencing after a pre-transplant mixed lymphocyte reaction and were then followed in post-transplant blood. Third party-reactive TCRbeta sequences from pre-transplant MLRs were also identified as an antigen-independent comparator for donor-reactive sequences. Three of the eight recipients were HCV-positive; the others were transplanted for non-autoimmune, non-viral indications. Subjects received no induction therapy and standard immunosuppression until randomization at 12-24 months post-transplant. Tolerance was defined as complete withdrawal of immunosuppression for at least one year without a rise in liver enzymes beyond twice the upper limit of normal. Blood samples were taken pre-transplant, pre-randomization before withdrawal, and post-randomization after full withdrawal or failed withdrawal. A cohort of 8 liver transplant recipients was studied, of whom 3 were classified as tolerant and 5 as non-tolerant.

Study-wide findings and limitations: Circulating donor-reactive CD4 TCRbeta sequences fell significantly post-transplant in 5 of 8 subjects, irrespective of tolerance or HCV status. Because no allograft tissue specimens were available, donor-reactive T cells may have migrated into the graft instead of being deleted. In two subjects, low numbers of available donor cells limited the measurable donor-reactive repertoire. When repertoire turnover was accounted for, significantly reduced detection of donor-reactive sequences was found in 7 of 8 subjects for CD4 and in 8 of 8 subjects for CD8. Conclusions were preliminary, limited by small, heterogeneous patient numbers and non-standardized post-transplant time points. A greater decline was seen for donor-reactive sequences than for third party-reactive sequences, suggesting partial antigen-specific deletion unrelated to withdrawal success.

Relative to germline, V is missing 4 bases and J is missing 8 bases, with 6 bases of the junction outside any gene match. Inclusive of the bounding cysteine and phenylalanine, the CDR3 is 13 residues long. The sequence is cut down to CDR3 DNA, 39 bases in frame from base 1. As encoded in the germline V gene, CDR1 is WSHSY while CDR2 is SAAADI. Comments on this clone: The clone's antigen remains unknown. The record has no base qualities; no much larger clone is one base away.

Unstimulated PBMCs, after thawing, were stained for CD3, CD4 and CD8 and then FACS-sorted into CD3+CD4+ and CD3+CD8+ populations. All 8 studied subjects were randomized to immunosuppression withdrawal. The Qiagen DNeasy Blood and Tissue Kit was used for genomic DNA isolation. High-throughput TCRbeta CDR3 sequencing of frozen genomic DNA was performed by immunoSEQ, including PCR amplification, mapping, bias correction and internal controls. In the original analysis: Productive rearrangements were kept, and unique TCRbeta sequences were defined by CDR3 nucleotide sequence plus V and J gene. For classification of a sequence as donor-reactive, at least 5-fold expansion in CFSE-low cells relative to unstimulated pre-transplant cells and a frequency of at least 0.01% were required. Minimum frequency thresholds were set for each subject on the basis of the unstimulated sample with the lowest template count, so that a detection power of at least 90% was ensured. Jensen-Shannon divergence between the top 1000 TCRbeta sequences post- versus pre-transplant served as the measure of repertoire turnover. Changes in detection of donor-reactive sequences were tested with two-sided Fisher's exact tests. TCRdb's version of the immuneACCESS table is confined to in-frame rearrangements and falls short of the full clone set. An unresolved V gene accounts for under half of the shortfall where checked; the remainder is of unknown origin. Clonal size and the V and J genes are those of that table, whereas D and trimming came from the DNA. The sample table shows about 70,000 clones, and 75% to 90% are seen once. Approximately 0.73% of the sample is taken by the ten largest.

Recombination linked TRBV10-2 to TRBJ1-2, with 8 middle bases fitting TRBD1. The source is a human patient who received a liver transplant. Some T cells may derive from the graft donor when a transplant has been performed. The sample was CD4+ T cells from blood, taken 12 months after liver transplant. In nucleotide form, the sequence is TGCGCCAGCAGTGTGCAGGGGGCGCAGGGCTACACCTTC. Protein translation: CASSVQGAQGYTF.